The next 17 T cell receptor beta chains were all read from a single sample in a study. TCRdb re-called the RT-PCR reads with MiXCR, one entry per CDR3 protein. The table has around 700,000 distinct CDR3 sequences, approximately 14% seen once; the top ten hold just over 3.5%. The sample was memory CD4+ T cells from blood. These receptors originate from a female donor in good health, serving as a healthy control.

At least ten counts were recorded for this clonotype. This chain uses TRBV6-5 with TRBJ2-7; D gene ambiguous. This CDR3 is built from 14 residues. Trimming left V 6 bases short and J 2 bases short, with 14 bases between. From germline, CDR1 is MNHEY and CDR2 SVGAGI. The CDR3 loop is CASRPSRHAYEQYF. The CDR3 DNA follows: TGTGCCAGCAGGCCTTCCCGCCACGCCTACGAGCAGTACTTC.

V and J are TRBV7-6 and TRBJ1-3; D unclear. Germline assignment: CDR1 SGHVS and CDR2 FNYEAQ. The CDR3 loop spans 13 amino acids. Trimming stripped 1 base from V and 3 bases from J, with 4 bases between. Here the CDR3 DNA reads TGTGCCAGCAGCTTAGGGTATGGAAACACCATATATTTT. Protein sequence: CASSLGYGNTIYF.

The chain's CDR3 is CASSFAIYYGYTF. CDR3 nucleotides: TGTGCCAGCAGTTTTGCCATCTACTATGGCTACACCTTC. The chain is built from TRBV6-2 or TRBV6-3 and TRBJ1-2; D unresolved. Germline V gene sequence: CDR1 MNHEY, CDR2 SVGEGT. The ends were cut back, 4 bases at V and 3 bases at J, with 9 bases in the middle. The CDR3 has 13 residues.

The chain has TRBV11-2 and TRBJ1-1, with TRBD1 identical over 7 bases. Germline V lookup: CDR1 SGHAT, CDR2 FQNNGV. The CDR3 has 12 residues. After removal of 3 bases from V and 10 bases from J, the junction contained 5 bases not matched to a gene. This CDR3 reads CASSLGTVGAFF. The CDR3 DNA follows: TGTGCCAGCAGCTTGGGGACAGTAGGAGCTTTCTTT.

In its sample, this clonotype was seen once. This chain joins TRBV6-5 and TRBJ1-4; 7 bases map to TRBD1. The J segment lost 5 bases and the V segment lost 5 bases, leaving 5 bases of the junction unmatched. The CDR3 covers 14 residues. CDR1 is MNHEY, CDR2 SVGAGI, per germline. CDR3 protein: CASSTGASNEKLFF. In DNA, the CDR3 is TGTGCCAGCAGTACAGGGGCATCCAATGAAAAACTGTTTTTT.

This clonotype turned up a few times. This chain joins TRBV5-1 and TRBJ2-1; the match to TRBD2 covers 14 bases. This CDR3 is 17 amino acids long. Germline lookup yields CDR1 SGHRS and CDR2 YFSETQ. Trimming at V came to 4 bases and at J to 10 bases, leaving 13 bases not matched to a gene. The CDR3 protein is CASSPGLAGGQRGEQFF. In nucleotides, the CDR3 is TGCGCCAGCAGCCCTGGACTAGCGGGGGGCCAACGGGGCGAGCAGTTCTTC.

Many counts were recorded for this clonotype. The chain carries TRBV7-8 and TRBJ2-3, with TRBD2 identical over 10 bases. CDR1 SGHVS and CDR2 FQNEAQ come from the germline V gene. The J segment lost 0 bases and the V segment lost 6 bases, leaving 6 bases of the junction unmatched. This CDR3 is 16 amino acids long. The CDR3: CASRPGLATSTDTQYF. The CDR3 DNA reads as TGTGCCAGCAGACCGGGACTAGCGACTAGCACAGATACGCAGTATTTT.

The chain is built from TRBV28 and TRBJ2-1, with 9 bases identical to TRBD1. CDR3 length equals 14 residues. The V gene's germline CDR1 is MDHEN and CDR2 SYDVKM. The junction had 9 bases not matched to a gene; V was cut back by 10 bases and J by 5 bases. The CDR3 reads CAIRTGAGDNEQFF. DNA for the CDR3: TGTGCCATCAGGACAGGGGCGGGCGACAATGAGCAGTTCTTC. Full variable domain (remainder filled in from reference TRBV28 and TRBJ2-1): DVKVTQSSRYLVKRTGEKVFLECVQDMDHENMFWYRQDPGLGLRLIYFSYDVKMKEKGDIPEGYSVSREKKERFSLILESASTNQTSMYLCAIRTGAGDNEQFFGPGTRLTVL.

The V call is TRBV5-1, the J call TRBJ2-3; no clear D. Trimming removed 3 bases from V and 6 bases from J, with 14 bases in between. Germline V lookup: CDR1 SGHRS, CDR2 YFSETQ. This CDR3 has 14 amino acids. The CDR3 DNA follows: TGCGCCAGCAGCTCGGGTAATACCTGGGATACGCAGTATTTT. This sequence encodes CASSSGNTWDTQYF. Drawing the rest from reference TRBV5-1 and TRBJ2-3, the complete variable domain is KAGVTQTPRYLIKTRGQQVTLSCSPISGHRSVSWYQQTPGQGLQFLFEYFSETQRNKGNFPGRFSGRQFSNSRSEMNVSTLELGDSALYLCASSSGNTWDTQYFGPGTRLTVL.

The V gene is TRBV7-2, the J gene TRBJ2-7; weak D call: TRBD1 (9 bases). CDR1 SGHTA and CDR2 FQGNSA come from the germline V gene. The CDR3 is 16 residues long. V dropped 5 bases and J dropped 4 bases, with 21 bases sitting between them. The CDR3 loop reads CASSPGQGRGGYEQYF. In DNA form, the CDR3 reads TGTGCCAGCAGCCCGGGACAGGGCCGGGGGGGATACGAGCAGTACTTC.

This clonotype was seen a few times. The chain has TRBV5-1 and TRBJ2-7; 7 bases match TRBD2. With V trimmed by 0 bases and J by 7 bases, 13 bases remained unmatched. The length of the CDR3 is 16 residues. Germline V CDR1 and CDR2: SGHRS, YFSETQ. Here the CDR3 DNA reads TGCGCCAGCAGCTTGGTTTACGGGGGAGGGCCGGGAGAGCAGTACTTC. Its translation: CASSLVYGGGPGEQYF.

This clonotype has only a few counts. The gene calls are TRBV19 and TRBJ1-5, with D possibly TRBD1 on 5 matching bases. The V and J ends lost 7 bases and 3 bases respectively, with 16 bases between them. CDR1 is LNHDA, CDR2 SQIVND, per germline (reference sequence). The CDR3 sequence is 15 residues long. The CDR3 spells CASTKVGGFNQPQHF. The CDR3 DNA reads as TGTGCCAGTACCAAGGTCGGGGGTTTCAATCAGCCCCAGCATTTT.

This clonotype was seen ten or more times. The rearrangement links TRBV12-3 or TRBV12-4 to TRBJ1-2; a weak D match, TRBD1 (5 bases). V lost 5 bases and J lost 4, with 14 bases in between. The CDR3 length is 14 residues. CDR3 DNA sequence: TGTGCCAGCAGTATTATGTCAGGGTTCTATGGCTACACCTTC. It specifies CASSIMSGFYGYTF.

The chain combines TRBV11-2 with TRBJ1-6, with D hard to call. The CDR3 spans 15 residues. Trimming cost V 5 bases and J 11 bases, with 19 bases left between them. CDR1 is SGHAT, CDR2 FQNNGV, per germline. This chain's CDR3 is CASSLRRSTPTPLHF. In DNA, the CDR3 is TGTGCCAGCAGCCTACGACGGTCGACCCCAACACCCCTCCACTTT.

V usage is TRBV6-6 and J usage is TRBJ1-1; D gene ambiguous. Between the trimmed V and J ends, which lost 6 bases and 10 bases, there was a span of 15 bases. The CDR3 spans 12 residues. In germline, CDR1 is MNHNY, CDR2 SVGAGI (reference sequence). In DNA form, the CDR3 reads TGTGCCAGCAGGGAGCCGGAGGCTGGAGCTTTCTTT. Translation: CASREPEAGAFF.

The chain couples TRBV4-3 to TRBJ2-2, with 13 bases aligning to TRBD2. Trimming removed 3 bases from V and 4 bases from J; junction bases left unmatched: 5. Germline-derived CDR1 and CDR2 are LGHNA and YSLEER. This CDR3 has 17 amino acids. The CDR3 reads CASSQRLAGGGTGELFF. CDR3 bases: TGCGCCAGCAGCCAGCGACTAGCGGGAGGAGGCACCGGGGAGCTGTTTTTT.

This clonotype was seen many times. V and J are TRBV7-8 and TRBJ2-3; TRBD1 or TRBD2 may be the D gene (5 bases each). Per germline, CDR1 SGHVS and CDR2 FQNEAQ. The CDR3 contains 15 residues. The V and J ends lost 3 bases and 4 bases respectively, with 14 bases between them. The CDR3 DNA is TGTGCCAGCAGCTTCCAGGGTCGTAGCGCAGATACGCAGTATTTT. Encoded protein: CASSFQGRSADTQYF. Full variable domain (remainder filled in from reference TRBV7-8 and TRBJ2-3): GAGVSQSPRYKVAKRGQDVALRCDPISGHVSLFWYQQALGQGPEFLTYFQNEAQLDKSGLPSDRFFAERPEGSVSTLKIQRTQQEDSAVYLCASSFQGRSADTQYFGPGTRLTVL.